This T cell receptor beta chain came from a study of PD-L1 blockade in urothelial cancer. Germline-derived CDR1 and CDR2 are GTSNPN and SVGIG (reference sequence). The CDR3 runs 12 residues. Trimming took off 2 bases at V and 8 bases at J, with 10 bases between the two ends. As for time point: pretreatment peripheral blood. The protocol was immunoSEQ multiplex PCR, while the TCRdb copy is restricted to in-frame clones and leaves out a portion. This sample has more than 15,000 clones, with 75% to 90% found just once. Sequenced material: PBMCs, taken around atezolizumab (anti-PD-L1) treatment. The genes are TRBV30 and TRBJ2-4; D is unclear. This clonotype originated in a man aged 65 to 79 with urothelial cancer. The CDR3 is CAWSLQTDIQYF. The CDR3 bases are TGTGCCTGGAGTCTCCAAACGGACATTCAGTACTTC.